This T cell receptor (beta chain) was sequenced in a study of somatic mutations in cytotoxic T cells in rheumatoid arthritis. This CDR3 comprises 15 residues. The germline V gene has CDR1 PRHDT and CDR2 FYEKMQ (reference sequence). The junction had 3 bases not matched to a gene; V was cut back by 5 bases and J by 1 base. Researchers isolated CD4+ and CD8+ cells by positive magnetic bead selection and then checked their purity by flow cytometry. Measured with immunoSEQ multiplex PCR; TCRdb has only the in-frame clones, and not every one. The sample has several thousand clones; roughly 65% are singletons.

Sequencing used CD8+ T cells sorted from blood. The chain has TRBV13 and TRBJ2-3; 10 nucleotides align to TRBD1. This clonotype was sampled from a woman between 40 and 50 years old in good health. CDR3 coding DNA: TGTGCCAGCAGCAGTGGACAGGGGGGCACAGATACGCAGTATTTT. Translating it yields CASSSGQGGTDTQYF.